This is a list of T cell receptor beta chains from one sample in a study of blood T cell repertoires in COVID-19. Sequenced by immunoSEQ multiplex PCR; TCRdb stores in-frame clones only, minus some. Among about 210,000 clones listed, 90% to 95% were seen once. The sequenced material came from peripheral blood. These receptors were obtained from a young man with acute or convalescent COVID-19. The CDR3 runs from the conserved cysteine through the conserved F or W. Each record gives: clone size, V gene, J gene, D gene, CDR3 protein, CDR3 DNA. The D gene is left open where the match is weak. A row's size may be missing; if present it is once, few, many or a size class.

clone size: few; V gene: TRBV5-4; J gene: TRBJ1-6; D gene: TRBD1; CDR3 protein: CASSPWTGSSYNSPLHF; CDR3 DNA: TGTGCCAGCAGCCCGTGGACAGGGAGCTCCTATAATTCACCCCTCCACTTT
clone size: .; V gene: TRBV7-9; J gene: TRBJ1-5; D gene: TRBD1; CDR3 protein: CASSRGQQPQHF; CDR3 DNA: TGTGCCAGCAGCAGGGGGCAACAGCCCCAGCATTTT
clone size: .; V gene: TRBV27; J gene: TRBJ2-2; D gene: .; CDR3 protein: CASSYRVTGELFF; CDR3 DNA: TGTGCCAGCTCCTACAGGGTTACCGGGGAGCTGTTTTTT
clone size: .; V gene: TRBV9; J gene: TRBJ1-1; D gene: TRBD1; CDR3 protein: CASSAGTGAVFDTEAFF; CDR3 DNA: TGTGCCAGCAGCGCCGGGACAGGGGCAGTTTTTGACACTGAAGCTTTCTTT
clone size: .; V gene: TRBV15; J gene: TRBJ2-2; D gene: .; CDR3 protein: CATRTALSTGELFF; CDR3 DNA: TGTGCCACCAGGACAGCCCTTAGCACCGGGGAGCTGTTTTTT
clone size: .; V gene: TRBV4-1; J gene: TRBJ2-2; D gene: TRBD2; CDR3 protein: CASSQDPFLAGETPVYTGELFF; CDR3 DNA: TGCGCCAGCAGCCAAGATCCGTTTCTAGCGGGAGAAACACCTGTATACACCGGGGAGCTGTTTTTT
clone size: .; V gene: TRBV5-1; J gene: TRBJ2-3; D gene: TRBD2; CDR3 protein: CASSLGRLAGGADTQYF; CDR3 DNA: TGCGCCAGCAGCTTGGGCCGACTAGCGGGAGGTGCAGATACGCAGTATTTT
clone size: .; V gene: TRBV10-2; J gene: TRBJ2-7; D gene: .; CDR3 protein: CASSEQGWYEQYF; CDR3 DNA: TGCGCCAGCAGTGAGCAGGGGTGGTACGAGCAGTACTTC
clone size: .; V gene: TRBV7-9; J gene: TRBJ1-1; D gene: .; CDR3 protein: CASSSHRDGNTEAFF; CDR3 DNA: TGTGCCAGCAGCTCGCACAGGGATGGGAACACTGAAGCTTTCTTT
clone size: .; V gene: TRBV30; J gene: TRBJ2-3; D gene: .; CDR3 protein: CAWGVSRAQYF; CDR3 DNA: TGTGCCTGGGGAGTTAGCCGCGCGCAGTATTTT
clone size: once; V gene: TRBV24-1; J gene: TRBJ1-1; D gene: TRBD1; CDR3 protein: CATRGTGGGTEAFF; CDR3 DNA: TGTGCCACCAGAGGCACAGGGGGCGGCACTGAAGCTTTCTTT
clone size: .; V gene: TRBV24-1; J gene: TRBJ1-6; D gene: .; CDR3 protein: CATSDLPGNSPLHF; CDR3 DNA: TGTGCCACCAGTGATTTGCCAGGCAATTCACCCCTCCACTTT
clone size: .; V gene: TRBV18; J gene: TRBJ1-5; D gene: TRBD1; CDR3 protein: CASSPSGGSNQPQHF; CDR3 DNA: TGTGCCAGCTCACCGTCAGGGGGGAGCAATCAGCCCCAGCATTTT
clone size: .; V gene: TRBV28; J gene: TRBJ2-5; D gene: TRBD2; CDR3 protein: CASNKAGEIQETQYF; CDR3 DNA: TGTGCCAGCAACAAAGCGGGGGAGATCCAAGAGACCCAGTACTTC
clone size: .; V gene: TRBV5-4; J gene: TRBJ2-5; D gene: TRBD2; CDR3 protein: CASSLLAGGPGETQYF; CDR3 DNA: TGTGCCAGCAGCCTACTAGCGGGGGGGCCGGGGGAGACCCAGTACTTC
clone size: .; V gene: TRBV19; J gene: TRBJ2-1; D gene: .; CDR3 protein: CASSIGVNEQFF; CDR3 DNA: TGTGCCAGTAGTATCGGTGTAAATGAGCAGTTCTTC
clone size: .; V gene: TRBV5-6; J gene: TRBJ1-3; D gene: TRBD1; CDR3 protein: CASSWGQANTIYF; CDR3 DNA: TGTGCCAGCAGCTGGGGACAGGCCAACACCATATATTTT
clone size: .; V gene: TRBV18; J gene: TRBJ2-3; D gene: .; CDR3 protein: CASSPISTRTSTDTQYF; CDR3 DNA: TGTGCCAGCTCACCGATTTCGACTAGAACTAGCACAGATACGCAGTATTTT
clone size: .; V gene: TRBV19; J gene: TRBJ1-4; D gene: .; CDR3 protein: CASSILGQFNEKLFF; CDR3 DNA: TGTGCCAGTAGTATCCTCGGACAGTTTAATGAAAAACTGTTTTTT
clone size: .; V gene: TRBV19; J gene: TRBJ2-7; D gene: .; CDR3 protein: CASSISRGEQYF; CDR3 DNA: TGTGCCAGTAGTATATCACGAGGAGAGCAGTACTTC
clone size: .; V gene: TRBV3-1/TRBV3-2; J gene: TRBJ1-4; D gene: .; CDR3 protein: CASSQVWTTPTNEKLFF; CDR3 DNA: TGTGCCAGCAGCCAAGTGTGGACAACTCCAACTAATGAAAAACTGTTTTTT
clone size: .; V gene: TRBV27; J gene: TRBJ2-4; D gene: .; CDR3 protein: CASGLGVRNIQYF; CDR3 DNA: TGTGCCAGCGGTCTAGGGGTCAGAAACATTCAGTACTTC
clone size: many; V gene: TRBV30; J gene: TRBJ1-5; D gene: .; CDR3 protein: CAWSVLQANQPQHF; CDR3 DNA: TGTGCCTGGAGTGTACTACAGGCCAATCAGCCCCAGCATTTT
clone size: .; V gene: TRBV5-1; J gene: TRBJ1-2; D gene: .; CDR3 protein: CASSLEGRGRYTF; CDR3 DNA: TGCGCCAGCAGCTTGGAGGGGCGTGGCCGCTACACCTTC
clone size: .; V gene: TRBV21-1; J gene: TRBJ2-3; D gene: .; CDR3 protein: CASSKPPWREGGDTQYF; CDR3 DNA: TGTGCCAGCAGCAAACCCCCTTGGCGGGAGGGTGGTGATACGCAGTATTTT
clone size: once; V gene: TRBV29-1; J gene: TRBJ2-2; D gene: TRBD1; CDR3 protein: CSSRDRGWGNTGELFF; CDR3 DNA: TGCAGCTCCCGGGACAGGGGGTGGGGGAACACCGGGGAGCTGTTTTTT
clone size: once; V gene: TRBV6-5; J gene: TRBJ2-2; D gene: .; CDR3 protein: CATQTPTGELFF; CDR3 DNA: TGTGCCACCCAAACTCCCACCGGGGAGCTGTTTTTT
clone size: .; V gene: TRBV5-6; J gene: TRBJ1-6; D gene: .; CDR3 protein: CASSFRLGLSSYNSPLHF; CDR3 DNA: TGTGCCAGCAGCTTCCGGCTGGGGCTGAGCTCCTATAATTCACCCCTCCACTTT
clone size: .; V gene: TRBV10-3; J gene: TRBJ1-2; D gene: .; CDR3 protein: CALSSGRTNYGYTF; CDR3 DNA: TGTGCCCTTAGCTCAGGGCGAACTAACTATGGCTACACCTTC
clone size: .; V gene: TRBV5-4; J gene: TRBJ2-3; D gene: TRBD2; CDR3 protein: CASRVSASGSVTDTQYF; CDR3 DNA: TGTGCCAGCAGAGTATCGGCTAGCGGGAGCGTCACAGATACGCAGTATTTT
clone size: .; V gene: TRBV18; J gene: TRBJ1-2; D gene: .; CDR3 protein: CASSMEGAGYTF; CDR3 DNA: TGTGCCAGCTCTATGGAAGGGGCTGGCTACACCTTC
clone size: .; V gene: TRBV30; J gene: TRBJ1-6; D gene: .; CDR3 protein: CAWSRAVFSGAPLHF; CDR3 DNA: TGTGCCTGGAGTAGGGCGGTTTTCAGCGGGGCTCCCCTCCACTTT
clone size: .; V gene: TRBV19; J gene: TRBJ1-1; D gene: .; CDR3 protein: CASSPEIQGYTEAFF; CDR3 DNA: TGTGCCAGTAGTCCAGAGATCCAGGGGTACACTGAAGCTTTCTTT
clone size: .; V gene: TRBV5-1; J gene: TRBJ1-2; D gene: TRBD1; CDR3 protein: CASSQNRGQNYGYTF; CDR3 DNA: TGCGCCAGCAGCCAAAACAGGGGGCAGAACTATGGCTACACCTTC
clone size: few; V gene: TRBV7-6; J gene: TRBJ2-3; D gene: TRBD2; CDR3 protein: CASSLAAGGGTDTQYF; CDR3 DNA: TGTGCCAGCAGCTTAGCAGCGGGAGGTGGGACAGATACGCAGTATTTT
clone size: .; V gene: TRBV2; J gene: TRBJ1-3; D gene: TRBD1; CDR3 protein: CASSLGTASGNTIYF; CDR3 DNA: TGTGCCAGCAGTTTGGGGACAGCCTCTGGAAACACCATATATTTT
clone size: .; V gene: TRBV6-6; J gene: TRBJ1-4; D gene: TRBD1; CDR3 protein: CASSRQGSTNEKLFF; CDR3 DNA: TGTGCCAGCAGCAGACAGGGTTCAACTAATGAAAAACTGTTTTTT
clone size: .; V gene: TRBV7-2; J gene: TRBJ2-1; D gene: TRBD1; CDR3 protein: CASSLYRGNEQFF; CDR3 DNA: TGTGCCAGCAGCTTGTACAGGGGCAATGAGCAGTTCTTC
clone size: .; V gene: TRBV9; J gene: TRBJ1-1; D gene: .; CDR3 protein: CASSAPNLAADTEAFF; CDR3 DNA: TGTGCCAGCAGCGCCCCCAATCTAGCTGCTGACACTGAAGCTTTCTTT
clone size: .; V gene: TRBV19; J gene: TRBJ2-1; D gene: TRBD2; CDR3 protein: CASSPRLAGAPYNEQFF; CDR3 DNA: TGTGCCAGTAGCCCCCGACTAGCGGGAGCGCCCTACAATGAGCAGTTCTTC
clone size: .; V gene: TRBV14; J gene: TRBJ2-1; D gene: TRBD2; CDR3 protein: CASSQDLGSGLATNEQFF; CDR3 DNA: TGTGCCAGCAGCCAAGATCTTGGTTCGGGACTAGCAACCAATGAGCAGTTCTTC
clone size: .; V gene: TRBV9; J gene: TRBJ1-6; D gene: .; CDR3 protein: CASSVGQGNSPLHF; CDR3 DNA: TGTGCCAGCAGCGTAGGGCAGGGCAATTCACCCCTCCACTTT
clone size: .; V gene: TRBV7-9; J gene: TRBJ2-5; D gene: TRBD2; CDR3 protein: CASSLSASGEQETQYF; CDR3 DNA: TGTGCCAGCAGCTTATCGGCTAGCGGGGAGCAAGAGACCCAGTACTTC
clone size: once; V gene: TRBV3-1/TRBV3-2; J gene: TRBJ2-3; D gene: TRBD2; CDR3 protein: CASSRSGGTDTQYF; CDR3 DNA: TGTGCCAGCAGCCGAAGCGGGGGCACAGATACGCAGTATTTT
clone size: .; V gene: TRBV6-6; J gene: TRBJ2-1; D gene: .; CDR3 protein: CASSYETGLGRNEQFF; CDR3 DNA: TGTGCCAGCAGTTACGAGACAGGGTTGGGGAGGAATGAGCAGTTCTTC
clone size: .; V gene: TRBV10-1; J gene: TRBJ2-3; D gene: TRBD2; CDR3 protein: CASSVASGMVSDTQYF; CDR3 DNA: TGCGCCAGCAGTGTCGCTAGCGGGATGGTTTCGGATACGCAGTATTTT